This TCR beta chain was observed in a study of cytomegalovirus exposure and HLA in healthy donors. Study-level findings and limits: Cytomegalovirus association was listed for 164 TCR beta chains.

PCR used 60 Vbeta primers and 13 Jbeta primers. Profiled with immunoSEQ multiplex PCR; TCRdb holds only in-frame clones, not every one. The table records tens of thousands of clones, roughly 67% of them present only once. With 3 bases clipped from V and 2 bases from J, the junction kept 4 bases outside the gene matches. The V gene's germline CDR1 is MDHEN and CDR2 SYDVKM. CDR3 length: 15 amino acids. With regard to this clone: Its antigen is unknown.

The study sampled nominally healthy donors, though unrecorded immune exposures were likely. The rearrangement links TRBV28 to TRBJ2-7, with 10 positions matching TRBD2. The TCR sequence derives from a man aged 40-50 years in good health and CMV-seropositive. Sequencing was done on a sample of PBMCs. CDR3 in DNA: TGTGCCAGCAGTTTTACTAGCGGGAAAACCTACGAGCAGTACTTC. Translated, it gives CASSFTSGKTYEQYF.